The 19 T cell receptor beta chains presented below share a single source sample, sequenced in a study of blood T cell repertoires in COVID-19. Sequencing was performed with immunoSEQ multiplex PCR; in TCRdb, only in-frame clones are kept and a portion is missing. The table has some 43,000 clones, 75% to 90% seen once. The specimen was peripheral blood. Receptors originate from a human donor in a cohort sampled during active COVID-19.

The chain links TRBV3-1 (or the pseudogene TRBV3-2) to TRBJ1-3; D remains ambiguous. V was cut by 0 bases and J by 3 bases, with 15 bases left in between. The germline V gene encodes CDR1 LGHDT and CDR2 YNNKEL (reference sequence). The CDR3 covers 17 residues. DNA for the CDR3: TGTGCCAGCAGCCAAGATTTAAACTTGCCGGGTGGAAACACCATATATTTT. Translated, it gives CASSQDLNLPGGNTIYF.

This chain connects TRBV30 to TRBJ2-2; tentatively, D is TRBD2 (6 bases). The V and J ends lost 4 bases and 2 bases respectively, with 20 bases between them. The CDR3 covers 17 residues. Germline CDR1 is GTSNPN and CDR2 is SVGIG (reference sequence). The CDR3 sequence: CAWTPSRTSSNTGELFF. The CDR3 region has the DNA TGTGCCTGGACCCCGTCCCGAACTAGCTCTAACACCGGGGAGCTGTTTTTT.

The chain has TRBV15 and TRBJ2-7; a possible D gene is TRBD2 (5 bases). This CDR3 is 15 amino acids long. V lost 0 bases, J lost 7 bases, and 16 bases lay in between. CDR1 and CDR2 (germline): LNHNV, YYDKDF (reference sequence). The CDR3 DNA follows: TGTGCCACCAGCAGAGATCTAGCCGGAGCCTTGGAGCAGTACTTC. It encodes CATSRDLAGALEQYF.

The chain couples TRBV19 to TRBJ2-1, with TRBD2 identical over 15 bases. Germline-derived CDR1 and CDR2 are LNHDA and SQIVND (reference sequence). The junction had 15 bases not matched to a gene; V was cut back by 6 bases and J by 9 bases. This CDR3 region has 18 residues. This chain's CDR3 is CASSPRTSGRDGRGEQFF. For the CDR3, the DNA is TGTGCCAGTAGCCCCAGGACTAGCGGGAGGGATGGGCGCGGTGAGCAGTTCTTC.

The chain recombines TRBV4-3 with TRBJ2-2; no reliable D call. Germline V gene sequence: CDR1 LGHNA, CDR2 YSLEER. The CDR3 is 15 residues long. Trimming took off 0 bases at V and 6 bases at J, with 11 bases between the two ends. The CDR3 DNA sequence: TGCGCCAGCAGCCAAGACCTATACGTACCCGGGGAGCTGTTTTTT. This codes for CASSQDLYVPGELFF.

CDR3 sequence (DNA): TGTGCCAGCAGTTTATATGGGACTAGCGGGAGGGCTATCTTCGCAGATACGCAGTATTTT. Encoded protein: CASSLYGTSGRAIFADTQYF. The V and J genes are TRBV28 and TRBJ2-3, with 16 bases aligning to TRBD2. CDR3 length: 20 residues. CDR1 is MDHEN and CDR2 is SYDVKM in the germline V gene. J was trimmed by 4 bases and V by 1 base; bases with no gene match: 11.

CDR3 sequence: CASSLTGWGYTF. The CDR3 DNA sequence: TGTGCCAGCAGTTTGACAGGGTGGGGCTACACCTTC. V usage is TRBV12-3 or TRBV12-4 and J usage is TRBJ1-2; 7 nucleotides agree with TRBD1. V was pared by 3 bases and J by 8 bases, with 3 bases of the junction left unmatched. The CDR3 has 12 residues.

The rearrangement links TRBV14 to TRBJ2-5; D ambiguous. This CDR3 region has 13 residues. Germline V gene lookup returns CDR1 SGHDN and CDR2 FVKESK. The V end was cut by 4 bases, the J end by 7 bases, with 13 bases between. CDR3 loop: CASSPRGIATQYF. DNA for the CDR3: TGTGCCAGCAGCCCCCGCGGTATCGCGACCCAGTACTTC. Looking up the rest from reference TRBV14 and TRBJ2-5 gives the full variable domain: EAGVTQFPSHSVIEKGQTVTLRCDPISGHDNLYWYRRVMGKEIKFLLHFVKESKQDESGMPNNRFLAERTGGTYSTLKVQPAELEDSGVYFCASSPRGIATQYFGPGTRLLVL.

This sequence joins TRBV30 and TRBJ2-5; a possible D gene is TRBD2 (6 bases). From germline, CDR1 is GTSNPN and CDR2 SVGIG (reference sequence). Trimming took off 1 base at V and 7 bases at J, with 19 bases between the two ends. The CDR3 has 15 residues. CDR3 DNA: TGTGCCTGGAGTGAGAGACTAGGCTTCACGGGGACCCAGTACTTC. Encoded protein: CAWSERLGFTGTQYF.

The sample holds one count of this clone. The chain combines TRBV30 with TRBJ2-3; 9 nucleotides line up with TRBD1. Germline CDR1 is GTSNPN and CDR2 is SVGIG (reference sequence). The V gene end was trimmed by 7 bases and the J gene end by 4 bases; junction bases not matched to a gene: 9. The CDR3 totals 14 residues. As DNA, the CDR3 is TGTGCCTCCCCGGGACAGGGTCTTTCAGATACGCAGTATTTT. It is translated as CASPGQGLSDTQYF. The whole variable domain, remainder taken from reference TRBV30 and TRBJ2-3, is SQTIHQWPATLVQPVGSPLSLECTVEGTSNPNLYWYRQAAGRGLQLLFYSVGIGQISSEVPQNLSASRPQDRQFILSSKKLLLSDSGFYLCASPGQGLSDTQYFGPGTRLTVL.

This clone was counted a few times. The rearrangement uses TRBV6-5 and TRBJ1-1, with a weak D call TRBD1 (6 bases). Trimming pared 6 bases from V and 2 bases from J, leaving 13 bases between. The CDR3 runs 14 residues. Germline CDR1 is MNHEY and CDR2 is SVGAGI. The CDR3, as DNA: TGTGCCAGCAGAGCCTACAGGGTTAACACTGAAGCTTTCTTT. Translation gives CASRAYRVNTEAFF.

The chain carries TRBV12-3 or TRBV12-4 and TRBJ2-1; perhaps TRBD1 as D (6 bases). CDR3 length: 12 amino acids. Trimming cost V 4 bases and J 12 bases, with 13 bases left between them. In DNA form, the CDR3 reads TGTGCCAGCAGTTACAGGGCCTTGGGGCAGTTCTTC. Protein product: CASSYRALGQFF.

This sequence joins TRBV7-9 and TRBJ2-1; D is ambiguous. V lost 7 bases and J 15 bases, leaving 7 bases between the germline ends. The V gene's germline CDR1 is SEHNR and CDR2 FQNEAQ (reference sequence). The CDR3 spans 8 residues. Here the CDR3 DNA reads TGTGCCAGCACCTTCGGGTTCTTC. Translated: CASTFGFF.

This rearrangement joins TRBV7-3 to TRBJ2-3, with TRBD1 identical over 10 bases. Germline V gene data show CDR1 as SGHTA and CDR2 as FQGTGA. After removal of 5 bases from V and 2 bases from J, the junction contained 4 bases not matched to a gene. The length of the CDR3 is 15 residues. The CDR3, as DNA: TGTGCCAGCAGCAAGACAGGGGGCCCCACAGATACGCAGTATTTT. Encoded protein: CASSKTGGPTDTQYF.

V and J are TRBV19 and TRBJ2-5; D is undetermined. Trimming stripped 4 bases from V and 0 bases from J, with 3 bases between. Germline values: CDR1 LNHDA, CDR2 SQIVND (reference sequence). There are 12 residues in the CDR3. The CDR3 sequence: CASSNYQETQYF. In DNA form, the CDR3 reads TGTGCCAGTAGTAACTACCAAGAGACCCAGTACTTC. Filled out from reference TRBV19 and TRBJ2-5, the complete variable domain reads DGGITQSPKYLFRKEGQNVTLSCEQNLNHDAMYWYRQDPGQGLRLIYYSQIVNDFQKGDIAEGYSVSREKKESFPLTVTSAQKNPTAFYLCASSNYQETQYFGPGTRLLVL.

The CDR3 region is CASRGETGFNYGYTF. As DNA, the CDR3 is TGTGCCAGCAGGGGCGAAACAGGGTTTAACTATGGCTACACCTTC. The gene calls are TRBV2 and TRBJ1-2; TRBD1 might be the D (6 bases). This CDR3 has 15 amino acids. CDR1 SNHLY and CDR2 FYNNEI come from the germline V gene. Between the trimmed V and J ends, which lost 6 bases and 1 base, there was a span of 15 bases. Using reference TRBV2 and TRBJ1-2 for the parts outside the CDR3, the full variable domain is EPEVTQTPSHQVTQMGQEVILRCVPISNHLYFYWYRQILGQKVEFLVSFYNNEISEKSEIFDDQFSVERPDGSNFTLKIRSTKLEDSAMYFCASRGETGFNYGYTFGSGTRLTVV.

The chain employs TRBV24-1 and TRBJ2-1; 9 bases are a match to TRBD1. Germline CDR1 is KGHDR and CDR2 is SFDVKD. The V gene end was trimmed by 7 bases and the J gene end by 3 bases; junction bases not matched to a gene: 6. The CDR3 is 15 residues long. The DNA for the CDR3 is TGTGCCACCAGCGACAGGGGGGAAGTCTACAATGAGCAGTTCTTC. Encoded protein: CATSDRGEVYNEQFF.

V usage is TRBV12-5 and J usage is TRBJ2-1; TRBD2 agrees at 11 bases. The CDR3 has 15 residues. J lost 9 bases, V lost 0 bases, and 4 bases had no gene match. Looked up from germline, CDR1 is LGHNT and CDR2 is FRNRAP. The CDR3 here is CASGLVLAGEGEQFF. CDR3 sequence (DNA): TGTGCTAGTGGTTTGGTACTAGCGGGAGAGGGTGAGCAGTTCTTC.

CDR3 in amino acids: CASSKGRVETQYF. The CDR3 region has the DNA TGTGCCAGTAGTAAGGGCAGGGTAGAGACCCAGTACTTC. The V and J genes are TRBV19 and TRBJ2-5, with TRBD1 as a possible D gene (5 bases). V was pared by 4 bases and J by 4 bases, with 10 bases between. The CDR3 has 13 amino acids. Per germline, CDR1 LNHDA and CDR2 SQIVND (reference sequence).